Listed here are 12 T cell receptor beta chains from one sample, sequenced in a study of STAT5B mutations in CD4+ large granular lymphocyte leukemia. Data came from immunoSEQ multiplex PCR; TCRdb stores just in-frame clones and leaves some out. The data hold over 20,000 clones, with around 81% observed a single time. The sequenced sample was CD4+ T cells from blood buffy coats. The receptors were gathered from a human donor in good health.

The chain couples TRBV29-1 to TRBJ2-7; weak D call: TRBD2 (5 bases). V lost 4 bases and J lost 1, with 14 bases in between. The CDR3 is 14 amino acids. Germline CDR1 reads SQVTM; CDR2 reads ANQGSEA. CDR3 protein: CSVVAMAGSYEQYF. Here the CDR3 DNA reads TGCAGCGTTGTCGCCATGGCGGGTTCCTACGAGCAGTACTTC.

This clone was picked up one time. The CDR3: CASGQTPDTQYF. CDR3 nucleotide sequence: TGTGCCAGCGGTCAGACACCAGATACGCAGTATTTT. V and J are TRBV28 and TRBJ2-3; no clear D. The CDR3 has 12 residues. From germline, CDR1 is MDHEN and CDR2 SYDVKM. The V gene lost 8 bases and the J gene lost 4 bases, with 10 bases spanning the gap.

This chain uses TRBV4-2 with TRBJ1-5; possible D gene TRBD1, 5 bases. This CDR3 region has 16 residues. Germline assignment: CDR1 LGHNA and CDR2 YNFKEQ. V was trimmed by 0 bases and J by 6 bases, leaving 15 bases between them. CDR3 nucleotides: TGTGCCAGCAGCCAAGATAGGGACGCCATCCCTCAGCCCCAGCATTTT. Amino acid sequence: CASSQDRDAIPQPQHF.

The chain couples TRBV27 to TRBJ1-4, with a weak D call TRBD1 (6 bases). V shed 7 bases and J shed 8 bases, with 23 bases lying between them. Germline CDR1 and CDR2: MNHEY and SMNVEV (reference sequence). The CDR3 has 16 residues. The CDR3 region has the DNA TGTGCCAGCACCTCCATTGGGGGCCCAGGGCGCGAAAAACTGTTTTTT. This gives the protein CASTSIGGPGREKLFF.

The J gene is TRBJ2-5, the V gene TRBV5-1; 8 bases line up with TRBD1. Germline V gives CDR1 SGHRS, CDR2 YFSETQ. This CDR3 is 14 amino acids long. With V trimmed by 2 bases and J by 1 base, 1 base remained unmatched. CDR3 DNA sequence: TGCGCCAGCAGCTTCGGGACAGGCCAAGAGACCCAGTACTTC. Translation: CASSFGTGQETQYF.

The V and J genes are TRBV6-6 and TRBJ1-5, with TRBD1 as a possible D gene (5 bases). This CDR3 has 12 residues. Germline V lookup: CDR1 MNHNY, CDR2 SVGAGI (reference sequence). V dropped 6 bases and J dropped 7 bases, with 10 bases sitting between them. The CDR3 bases are TGTGCCAGCAGGACGGGGCACCAGCCCCAGCATTTT. It is translated as CASRTGHQPQHF.

The rearrangement joins TRBV6-8 to TRBJ2-5, with D possibly called TRBD1 or TRBD2 (6 bases each). Germline V lookup: CDR1 MNHGY, CDR2 SAAAGT. The CDR3 runs to 15 residues. V dropped 7 bases and J dropped 9 bases, with 24 bases sitting between them. This CDR3 reads CASILPYGYRGPQYF. DNA of the CDR3: TGTGCCAGCATCCTACCGTACGGGTATCGGGGGCCCCAGTACTTC.

This clone came up a few times. This rearrangement joins TRBV2 to TRBJ1-4; maybe TRBD1 (6 bases). V was clipped by 5 bases and J by 7 bases, with 17 bases between them. The length of the CDR3 is 15 residues. Per germline, CDR1 SNHLY and CDR2 FYNNEI. The CDR3 region has the DNA TGTGCCAGCAGTACCGGACAGACGACGTTTGAAAAACTGTTTTTT. Protein: CASSTGQTTFEKLFF.

The chain carries TRBV4-3 and TRBJ2-3; unclear D gene. The CDR3 is 14 amino acids. Trimming cost V 0 bases and J 6 bases, with 10 bases left between them. Germline V gene data show CDR1 as LGHNA and CDR2 as YSLEER. CDR3 sequence reads: CASSQDNNGDTQYF. As DNA, the CDR3 is TGCGCCAGCAGCCAAGATAATAACGGGGATACGCAGTATTTT.

This chain uses TRBV2 with TRBJ2-7; possibly TRBD1 for D (6 bases). The length of the CDR3 is 13 residues. V was trimmed by 5 bases and J by 6 bases, leaving 14 bases between them. Germline V CDR1 and CDR2: SNHLY, FYNNEI. Written as DNA, the CDR3 is TGTGCCAGCAGTCCACAGGGTTTAGCCGAGCAGTACGTC. Residues: CASSPQGLAEQYV.

The chain uses TRBV7-2 and TRBJ1-1; possible D gene TRBD1, 6 bases. With 5 bases removed from V and 6 bases from J, the gap between germline ends came to 13 bases. Germline lookup yields CDR1 SGHTA and CDR2 FQGNSA. CDR3 length equals 13 residues. The CDR3 DNA reads as TGTGCCAGCAGCCTAGGACAGAATGCTGAAGCTTTCTTT. Translated: CASSLGQNAEAFF.

The chain has TRBV7-2 and TRBJ2-5; D is perhaps TRBD1 (5 bases). The J call may be in error: the DNA end matches TRBJ2-7 better. Germline CDR1 SGHTA, CDR2 FQGNSA. The CDR3 length is 16 residues. The CDR3 sequence: CASSGAEGSRDYEQYF. CDR3 bases: TGTGCCAGCAGCGGGGCAGAAGGGTCCAGGGACTACGAGCAGTACTTC.